Below, 32 T cell receptor beta chains from the same sample are listed, as sequenced in a study of regulatory T cells in long-lasting Graves disease. TCR beta libraries were built with iRepertoire HTBI primers and Arm-PCR of CDR3 regions. TCRdb independently ran MiXCR on the multiplex PCR reads; one entry per CDR3 protein. The data show 300,000 to 500,000 distinct CDR3 sequences, roughly 20% seen once. The time point denotes: persistent/refractory GD, antithyroid drugs over 5 years with positive TRAb. PBMC RNA was the source of the TCR library. The sequencing here drew on peripheral blood mononuclear cells (PBMCs), taken when the disease was refractory, from a patient treated with antithyroid drugs. The origin of the receptors is a female donor with Graves disease.

This clonotype was seen more than once but under ten times. This chain joins TRBV6-1 and TRBJ2-7; possibly TRBD2 for D (5 bases). V lost 6 bases to trimming and J lost 2 bases, with 14 bases between them. The CDR3 length is 14 residues. Germline V lookup: CDR1 MNHNS, CDR2 SASEGT. This CDR3 reads CASSPMRETYEQYF. In DNA, the CDR3 is TGTGCCAGCAGCCCGATGAGGGAAACCTACGAGCAGTACTTC.

The chain recombines TRBV4-1 with TRBJ1-1, with D possibly TRBD1 on 5 matching bases. Germline V gives CDR1 MGHRA, CDR2 YSYEKL. Deletions cut 1 base from V and 0 bases from J, with 9 bases between. The CDR3 length is 15 residues. The CDR3 sequence is CASSQVMGLNTEAFF. CDR3 bases: TGCGCCAGCAGCCAAGTGATGGGGCTGAACACTGAAGCTTTCTTT.

This chain links TRBV18 with TRBJ1-1; D unresolved. Trimming left V 2 bases short and J 2 bases short, with 12 bases between. Germline-derived CDR1 and CDR2 are KGHSH and LQKENI. The CDR3 has 15 amino acids. The CDR3 DNA reads as TGTGCCAGCTCACCAGGTAGGACGGCAAACACTGAAGCTTTCTTT. It yields the protein CASSPGRTANTEAFF. The whole variable domain, filled in from reference TRBV18 and TRBJ1-1, reads NAGVMQNPRHLVRRRGQEARLRCSPMKGHSHVYWYRQLPEEGLKFMVYLQKENIIDESGMPKERFSAEFPKEGPSILRIQQVVRGDSAAYFCASSPGRTANTEAFFGQGTRLTVV.

This clonotype came up many times. V and J are TRBV11-2 and TRBJ2-7; D gene uncertain. The germline V and J ends were trimmed by 2 bases and 6 bases, with 17 bases remaining between them. This CDR3 has 15 residues. Germline CDR1 SGHAT, CDR2 FQNNGV. For the CDR3, the DNA is TGTGCCAGCAGCTTATCGTTGGTGGGTTCCCTCGAGCAGTACTTC. This sequence encodes CASSLSLVGSLEQYF.

This clonotype occurred many times. The junction and the germline gene differ at one end; a read error may be behind it. The chain is built from TRBV5-1 and TRBJ2-2, with TRBD1 identical over 11 bases. Germline V gene data show CDR1 as SGHRS and CDR2 as YFSETQ. This CDR3 is built from 14 residues. CDR3 sequence reads: CASSPGQGAGELFF. The CDR3 DNA is TGTGCCAGCAGCCCGGGACAGGGGGCCGGGGAGCTGTTTTTT.

The J gene is TRBJ1-2, the V gene TRBV20-1, with a tentative D call TRBD1 (6 bases). This CDR3 comprises 13 residues. V lost 6 bases, J lost 2 bases, and 13 bases lay in between. The V gene's germline CDR1 is DFQATT and CDR2 SNEGSKA (reference sequence). In DNA, the CDR3 is TGCAGTGCGGAATGGACAGACAACTATGGCTACACCTTC. This gives the protein CSAEWTDNYGYTF.

In DNA, the CDR3 is TGCGCCAGCACCACGCAGGGGGGATCCTACAATGAGCAGTTCTTC. Residues: CASTTQGGSYNEQFF. The chain employs TRBV5-1 and TRBJ2-1; tentatively, D is TRBD1 (7 bases). The V and J ends lost 6 bases and 1 base respectively, with 14 bases between them. The CDR3 sequence is 15 residues long. Germline V gives CDR1 SGHRS, CDR2 YFSETQ.

At least ten counts were recorded for this clonotype. The chain is built from TRBV20-1 and TRBJ1-3; 7 bases match TRBD1. The CDR3 sequence is 15 residues long. V dropped 0 bases and J dropped 2; count of bases not matched to a gene: 4. Germline V CDR1 and CDR2: DFQATT, SNEGSKA (reference sequence). CDR3 in DNA: TGCAGTGCTAGAGACCTACAGGGGACTGGAAACACCATATATTTT. Translating it yields CSARDLQGTGNTIYF.

This clonotype occurred once. The chain couples TRBV28 to TRBJ2-1; TRBD1 aligns across 7 bases. V dropped 4 bases and J dropped 7; count of bases not matched to a gene: 16. Germline V gene sequence: CDR1 MDHEN, CDR2 SYDVKM. The CDR3 has 17 residues. In DNA, the CDR3 is TGTGCCAGCAGTTCCCCAGGGACAGCCCTATTGATGAATGAGCAGTTCTTC. This sequence encodes CASSSPGTALLMNEQFF. The variable domain in full, with the rest retrieved from reference TRBV28 and TRBJ2-1, is DVKVTQSSRYLVKRTGEKVFLECVQDMDHENMFWYRQDPGLGLRLIYFSYDVKMKEKGDIPEGYSVSREKKERFSLILESASTNQTSMYLCASSSPGTALLMNEQFFGPGTRLTVL.

A single count supports this clonotype. With a much larger clone just one base away, this may be a read error. Since the CDR3 does not end with the conserved phenylalanine or tryptophan, this likely comes from a read error. This chain connects TRBV7-2 to TRBJ2-5; D is perhaps TRBD1 or TRBD2 (8 bases each). V dropped 5 bases and J dropped 2 bases, with 18 bases sitting between them. The length of the CDR3 is 16 residues. The germline V gene has CDR1 SGHTA and CDR2 FQGNSA. The CDR3 loop is CASSRHGGDRQETQYL. DNA for the CDR3: TGTGCCAGCAGCCGACACGGGGGGGACAGGCAAGAGACCCAGTACCTC.

This clonotype was picked up many times. The chain combines TRBV6-5 with TRBJ1-1; 7 bases fit TRBD1. The V gene end was trimmed by 4 bases and the J gene end by 0 bases; junction bases not matched to a gene: 5. The CDR3 is 15 amino acids. Per germline, CDR1 MNHEY and CDR2 SVGAGI. The DNA for the CDR3 is TGTGCCAGCAGTTCGTCAGGGGGGTTGAACACTGAAGCTTTCTTT. It encodes CASSSSGGLNTEAFF.

Only a few counts were recorded for this clonotype. V and J are TRBV19 and TRBJ1-4; TRBD1 matches 7 bases. Trimming took 3 bases from V and 3 from J; bases not matched to a gene: 4. The CDR3 sequence is 15 residues long. The germline CDR1 and CDR2 sequences are LNHDA and SQIVND (reference sequence). DNA of the CDR3: TGTGCCAGTAGTATTTCCGGGACAGCTAATGAAAAACTGTTTTTT. It translates to CASSISGTANEKLFF.

V gene TRBV6-2 or TRBV6-3 combines with J gene TRBJ2-7, with 11 positions matching TRBD1. Looked up from germline, CDR1 is MNHEY and CDR2 is SVGEGT. After removal of 2 bases from V and 6 bases from J, the junction contained 6 bases not matched to a gene. CDR3 length: 15 residues. CDR3 sequence reads: CASSYPRTGGSEQYF. CDR3 bases: TGTGCCAGCAGTTACCCGCGGACAGGGGGCAGCGAGCAGTACTTC.

This clonotype was seen repeatedly, ten times or more. The chain couples TRBV7-2 to TRBJ1-1; D perhaps matches TRBD1 (5 bases). There are 13 residues in the CDR3. Trimming cost V 5 bases and J 13 bases, with 20 bases left between them. Germline values: CDR1 SGHTA, CDR2 FQGNSA. CDR3 amino acids: CASSPAGARYVFF. The CDR3 DNA reads TGTGCCAGCAGCCCAGCCGGGGCCCGATATGTTTTCTTT.

Only a few counts were recorded for this clonotype. This chain joins TRBV4-3 and TRBJ1-4; 8 positions match TRBD1. From germline, CDR1 is LGHNA and CDR2 YSLEER. V shed 0 bases, J shed 7 bases, and the junction held 1 base outside the gene matches. This CDR3 is built from 14 residues. The CDR3 nucleotides read TGCGCCAGCAGCCAAGACAGGGGGCCTGAAAAACTGTTTTTT. Translating it yields CASSQDRGPEKLFF.

As to this clonotype: One base away lies a much larger clone, so this may be a sequencing read error. The chain combines TRBV6-1 with TRBJ2-7; D possibly corresponds to TRBD2 (6 bases). Germline V gene data show CDR1 as MNHNS and CDR2 as SASEGT. Trimming cost V 7 bases and J 6 bases, with 22 bases left between them. The CDR3 contains 15 residues. This chain's CDR3 is CASNQPGLSIAEQYF. The CDR3 bases are TGTGCCAGCAATCAACCGGGACTTTCCATCGCCGAGCAGTACTTC.

Written as DNA, the CDR3 is TGTGCCACCAGTGAGGACGGAGAAAAACTGTTTTTT. Translation: CATSEDGEKLFF. This rearrangement joins TRBV24-1 to TRBJ1-4; D is unresolved. The germline V gene has CDR1 KGHDR and CDR2 SFDVKD. The CDR3 loop spans 12 amino acids. Trimming took 4 bases from V and 8 from J, leaving 7 bases between them.

The chain combines TRBV20-1 with TRBJ2-7; D assignment may be TRBD1 or TRBD2 (5 bases each). The CDR3 is 14 amino acids. V lost 7 bases to trimming and J lost 0 bases, with 16 bases between them. The germline V gene has CDR1 DFQATT and CDR2 SNEGSKA (reference sequence). This chain's CDR3 is CSVRTGTVSYEQYF. CDR3 DNA: TGCAGTGTTCGGACCGGGACGGTCTCCTACGAGCAGTACTTC.

This clonotype has a handful of counts. This sequence joins TRBV6-1 and TRBJ1-2; no reliable D call. The germline gives CDR1 MNHNS, CDR2 SASEGT. The CDR3 totals 14 residues. Trimming removed 7 bases at V and 2 bases at J, with 14 bases between. In nucleotides, the CDR3 is TGTGCCAGCACCCAAAAGTCCTGGAACTATGGCTACACCTTC. Protein sequence: CASTQKSWNYGYTF.

In its sample, this clonotype was seen once. CDR3 amino acids: CSVELGTGFSGNTIYF. The CDR3 DNA reads as TGCAGCGTTGAATTGGGGACAGGTTTCTCTGGAAACACCATATATTTT. The chain combines TRBV29-1 with TRBJ1-3; 8 bases are a match to TRBD1. The CDR3 totals 16 residues. Germline CDR1 reads SQVTM; CDR2 reads ANQGSEA. J gave up 0 bases and V 2 bases, and 6 bases lay outside the gene matches.

The table lists this clonotype with many counts. The V call is TRBV6-2 or TRBV6-3, the J call TRBJ1-5, with D possibly being TRBD1 (6 bases). The CDR3 spans 14 residues. From germline, CDR1 is MNHEY and CDR2 SVGEGT. V was clipped by 4 bases and J by 3 bases, with 10 bases between them. The CDR3 DNA sequence: TGTGCCAGCAGTTCTCAGGGACACAATCAGCCCCAGCATTTT. This translates into CASSSQGHNQPQHF.

V is TRBV18 and J is TRBJ2-7; D is undetermined. The germline gives CDR1 KGHSH, CDR2 LQKENI. The CDR3 length is 13 residues. V shed 4 bases and J shed 5 bases, with 12 bases lying between them. CDR3 sequence: CASSQGNTNEQYF. The CDR3 DNA reads TGTGCCAGCTCACAGGGTAATACGAACGAGCAGTACTTC.

The chain recombines TRBV27 with TRBJ2-7; perhaps TRBD2 as D (6 bases). V was shortened by 5 bases and J by 8 bases, with 19 bases between the two germline ends. Per germline, CDR1 MNHEY and CDR2 SMNVEV (reference sequence). CDR3 length: 14 residues. The CDR3 is CASSLLEGGVKQYF. The CDR3 DNA is TGTGCCAGCAGTCTCTTGGAGGGCGGCGTTAAGCAGTACTTC.

In its sample, this clonotype was seen once. The CDR3 protein is CASSLALGLQAGVNSEQYF. In DNA form, the CDR3 reads TGCGCCAGCAGCTTGGCCCTAGGTTTACAAGCGGGTGTCAATTCCGAGCAGTACTTC. The J gene is TRBJ2-7, the V gene TRBV5-1; perhaps TRBD2 as D (6 bases). This CDR3 has 19 amino acids. The germline gives CDR1 SGHRS, CDR2 YFSETQ. Trimming removed 0 bases from V and 6 bases from J, with 28 bases in between.

Notes on this clonotype: Being one base from a much bigger clone, this may be a read error. This CDR3 is missing its conserved last phenylalanine or tryptophan, likely due to a read error. This chain uses TRBV28 with TRBJ2-5, with TRBD1 matching 10 bases. V lost 6 bases, J lost 5 bases, and 3 bases stayed unmatched. Per the germline V gene, CDR1 is MDHEN and CDR2 is SYDVKM. The CDR3 contains 13 residues. The CDR3 region has the DNA TGTGCCAGCAGGGGACAGGGGTTTGAGACCCAGTACCTC. Translated, it gives CASRGQGFETQYL.

As to this clonotype: A clone one base away is much larger, so this may be a read error. The CDR3 reads CAGSSGTSGRAIDEQYF. The CDR3 nucleotides are TGTGCCGGCAGTTCCGGGACTAGCGGGAGAGCCATCGACGAGCAGTACTTC. The genes are TRBV28 and TRBJ2-7, with 14 nucleotides matching TRBD2. The CDR3 spans 17 residues. CDR1 and CDR2 from the germline V gene are MDHEN and SYDVKM.

The table lists this clonotype with a few counts. The chain couples TRBV5-1 to TRBJ1-6; unclear D gene. Germline values: CDR1 SGHRS, CDR2 YFSETQ. V was clipped by 5 bases and J by 13 bases, with 19 bases between them. The CDR3 consists of 14 residues. The CDR3 reads CASRKDGEVGPLHF. The CDR3 DNA is TGCGCCAGCAGAAAAGACGGAGAAGTGGGGCCCCTCCACTTT.

This clonotype was observed a handful of times. This chain links TRBV11-2 with TRBJ2-3; TRBD2 is a possible D gene (5 bases). The germline V and J ends were trimmed by 5 bases and 4 bases, with 13 bases remaining between them. In germline, CDR1 is SGHAT, CDR2 FQNNGV. There are 14 residues in the CDR3. The CDR3 sequence: CASSRSGSPDTQYF. The CDR3 bases are TGTGCCAGCAGCCGGAGTGGGAGTCCAGATACGCAGTATTTT.

This clonotype has more than one count but fewer than ten. This rearrangement joins TRBV11-2 to TRBJ1-3; a possible D gene is TRBD1 (5 bases). The CDR3 sequence is 16 residues long. Germline V gives CDR1 SGHAT, CDR2 FQNNGV. V lost 0 bases to trimming and J lost 1 base, with 10 bases between them. This CDR3 is CASSLDGAYSGNTIYF. CDR3 nucleotides: TGTGCCAGCAGCTTAGATGGGGCCTATTCTGGAAACACCATATATTTT.

This clonotype has just a few counts. The chain carries TRBV20-1 and TRBJ2-7; 11 positions agree with TRBD2. CDR3 length: 15 amino acids. V was clipped by 1 base and J by 6 bases; unmatched bases: 8. Germline loops: CDR1 DFQATT, CDR2 SNEGSKA (reference sequence). CDR3 amino acids: CSARVSGRALPEQYF. CDR3 in DNA: TGCAGTGCTAGAGTTAGCGGGAGGGCCCTCCCCGAGCAGTACTTC.

The table lists this clonotype with a few counts. J is TRBJ1-2 and V is TRBV3-1, with D perhaps TRBD1 (5 bases). Germline CDR1 is LGHDT and CDR2 is YNNKEL (reference sequence). This CDR3 comprises 14 residues. V was cut by 0 bases and J by 4 bases, with 9 bases left in between. CDR3: CASSQDQGTYGYTF. The DNA for the CDR3 is TGTGCCAGCAGCCAAGATCAGGGAACCTATGGCTACACCTTC.

V is TRBV29-1 and J is TRBJ1-1; TRBD1 is a possible D gene (6 bases). Germline V gene lookup returns CDR1 SQVTM and CDR2 ANQGSEA. There are 13 residues in the CDR3. Trimming pared 5 bases from V and 1 base from J, leaving 11 bases between. Here the CDR3 DNA reads TGCAGCGTTATCGGGGGCGCGAACACTGAAGCTTTCTTT. Its translation is CSVIGGANTEAFF.